These 5 T cell receptor beta chains were sequenced from one sample in a study of memory CD4+ T cells and cytomegalovirus serostatus (dated by TCRdb to the late 2010s). Library preparation employed the immunoSEQ multiplex PCR assay. TCRdb stores this immuneACCESS table with in-frame sequences only. Part of the clones is absent; in the studies checked, under half of the shortfall reflects unresolved V genes, and no reason is known for the rest. The sample includes approximately 46,000 clones, with 70% to 80% observed a single time. Roughly 1.1% of the sample belongs to the ten largest clones. Single viable CD3+CD4+CD8-CD45RO+ cells were sorted as memory CD4+ T cells on a FACSAria II. The sequencing sample was made of memory CD4+ T cells from blood. The origin of the receptors is an adult in good health and CMV-seronegative.

This chain links TRBV9 with TRBJ2-1; D possibly corresponds to TRBD2 (6 bases). The CDR3 runs 15 residues. V was clipped by 4 bases and J by 3 bases, with 14 bases between them. Germline V gene data show CDR1 as SGDLS and CDR2 as YYNGEE. The chain's CDR3 is CASSPRGSGYNEQFF. In DNA form, the CDR3 reads TGTGCCAGCAGCCCCCGAGGTAGCGGCTACAATGAGCAGTTCTTC. The full variable domain, with the rest looked up from reference TRBV9 and TRBJ2-1, is DSGVTQTPKHLITATGQRVTLRCSPRSGDLSVYWYQQSLDQGLQFLIQYYNGEERAKGNILERFSAQQFPDLHSELNLSSLELGDSALYFCASSPRGSGYNEQFFGPGTRLTVL.

This chain joins TRBV5-6 and TRBJ2-3, with 10 bases lining up with TRBD1. Germline values: CDR1 SGHDT, CDR2 YYEEEE. With 4 bases clipped from V and 1 base from J, the junction kept 6 bases outside the gene matches. The CDR3 consists of 16 residues. This chain's CDR3 is CASSRGTGDGTDTQYF. CDR3 DNA: TGTGCCAGCAGCCGCGGGACAGGGGACGGCACAGATACGCAGTATTTT.

The gene calls are TRBV30 and TRBJ1-5; possible D gene TRBD1, 6 bases. The germline V and J ends were trimmed by 0 bases and 2 bases, with 14 bases remaining between them. CDR1 and CDR2 (germline): GTSNPN, SVGIG (reference sequence). This CDR3 region has 16 residues. The CDR3 DNA is TGTGCCTGGAGTGTGAACGGAAAGGGGGGCAATCAGCCCCAGCATTTT. This codes for CAWSVNGKGGNQPQHF. Filled out from reference TRBV30 and TRBJ1-5, the complete variable domain reads SQTIHQWPATLVQPVGSPLSLECTVEGTSNPNLYWYRQAAGRGLQLLFYSVGIGQISSEVPQNLSASRPQDRQFILSSKKLLLSDSGFYLCAWSVNGKGGNQPQHFGDGTRLSIL.

Here the CDR3 reads CASSTLGAETQYF. Written as DNA, the CDR3 is TGTGCCAGCAGTACTCTAGGGGCCGAGACCCAGTACTTC. The rearrangement joins TRBV2 to TRBJ2-5; TRBD1 might be the D (5 bases). The germline V and J ends were trimmed by 5 bases and 5 bases, with 12 bases remaining between them. The CDR3 spans 13 residues. Germline V gives CDR1 SNHLY, CDR2 FYNNEI.

The chain links TRBV9 to TRBJ2-7; 12 bases agree with TRBD2. V dropped 4 bases and J dropped 6; count of bases not matched to a gene: 8. Germline CDR1 reads SGDLS; CDR2 reads YYNGEE. The CDR3 is 15 residues long. CDR3 sequence: CASSPRLAGAAEQYF. The DNA of the CDR3 is TGTGCCAGCAGCCCTCGACTAGCGGGAGCGGCCGAGCAGTACTTC.